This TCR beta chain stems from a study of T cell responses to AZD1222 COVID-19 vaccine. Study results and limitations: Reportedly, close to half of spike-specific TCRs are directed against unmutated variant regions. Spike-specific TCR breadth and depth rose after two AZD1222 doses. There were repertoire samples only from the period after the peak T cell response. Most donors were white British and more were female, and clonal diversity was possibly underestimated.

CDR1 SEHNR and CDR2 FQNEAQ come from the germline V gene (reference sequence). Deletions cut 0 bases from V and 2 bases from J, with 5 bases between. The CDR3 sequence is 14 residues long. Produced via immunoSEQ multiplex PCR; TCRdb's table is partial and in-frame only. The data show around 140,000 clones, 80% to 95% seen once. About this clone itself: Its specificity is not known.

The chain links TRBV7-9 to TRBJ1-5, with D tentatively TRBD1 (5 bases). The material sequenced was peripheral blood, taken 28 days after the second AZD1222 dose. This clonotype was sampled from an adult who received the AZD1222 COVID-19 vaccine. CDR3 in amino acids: CASSLAGGNQPQHF. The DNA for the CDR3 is TGTGCCAGCAGCTTAGCAGGGGGCAATCAGCCCCAGCATTTT.